The sequence of this T cell receptor beta chain was determined in a study of identical twins. General study points: Cord blood beta clonotypes present at high abundance carried fewer insertions; no such pattern appeared in memory repertoires. Part of the zero-insertion signal could reflect confounding by invariant MAIT and iNKT cells.

In the case of this clonotype: As yet, its antigen is unknown.

CDR1 is MNHEY and CDR2 is SMNVEV in the germline V gene (reference sequence). This CDR3 has 16 residues. With V trimmed by 5 bases and J by 4 bases, 11 bases remained unmatched. Only healthy Caucasians were enrolled as donors. TCRdb itself ran the 5' RACE reads through MiXCR, one entry per CDR3 protein. The sample consists of approximately 600,000 distinct CDR3 sequences, approximately 10% of them appearing once. These same data were also listed under a study on yellow fever vaccine responses in identical twins. From that paper: Twins reportedly mounted vaccine T cell responses that seemed partly convergent, partly personalized.

V and J are TRBV27 and TRBJ2-3; 8 bases agree with TRBD1. The sequencing sample was made of PBMCs. The sequence was collected from a woman younger than 35 in good health. This CDR3 is CASSIIRTGPPDTQYF. The CDR3 coding sequence is TGTGCCAGCAGTATCATACGGACAGGGCCCCCAGATACGCAGTATTTT.